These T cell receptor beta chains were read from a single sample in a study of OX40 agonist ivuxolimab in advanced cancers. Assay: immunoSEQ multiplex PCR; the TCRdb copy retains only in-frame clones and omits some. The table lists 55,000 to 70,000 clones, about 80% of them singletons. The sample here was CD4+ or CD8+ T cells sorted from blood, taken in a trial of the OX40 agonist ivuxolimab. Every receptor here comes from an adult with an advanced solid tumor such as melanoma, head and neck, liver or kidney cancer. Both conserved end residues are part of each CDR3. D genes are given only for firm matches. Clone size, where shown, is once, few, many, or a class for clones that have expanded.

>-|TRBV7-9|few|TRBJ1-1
CASSSGQTNTEAFF
TGTGCCAGCAGCTCCGGACAGACGAACACTGAAGCTTTCTTT
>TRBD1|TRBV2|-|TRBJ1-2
CASSSGTATIDYGYTF
TGTGCCAGCAGTTCCGGGACAGCAACTATCGACTATGGCTACACCTTC
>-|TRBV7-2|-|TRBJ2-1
CASSELPVGGVSSEQFF
TGTGCCAGCAGCGAACTACCTGTGGGGGGAGTAAGCAGTGAGCAGTTCTTC
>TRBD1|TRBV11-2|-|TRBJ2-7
CASSPGQGASYEQYF
TGTGCCAGCAGCCCGGGACAGGGGGCCTCCTACGAGCAGTACTTC
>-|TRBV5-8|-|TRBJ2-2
CASSLLQDRGELFF
TGTGCCAGCAGCTTGCTACAGGATCGGGGGGAGCTGTTTTTT
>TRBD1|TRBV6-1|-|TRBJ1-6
CASNLLDRGPSPLHF
TGTGCCAGCAACCTCTTGGACAGGGGGCCCTCACCCCTCCACTTT
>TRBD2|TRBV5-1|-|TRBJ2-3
CASSLTPLSASGGLGADTQYF
TGCGCCAGCAGCTTGACCCCCTTGTCTGCTAGCGGGGGGCTGGGGGCAGATACGCAGTATTTT
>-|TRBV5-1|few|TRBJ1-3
CASSLDSGNTIYF
TGCGCCAGCAGCTTGGATTCCGGAAACACCATATATTTT
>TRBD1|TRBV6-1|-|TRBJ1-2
CASSETQGDGYTF
TGTGCCAGCAGTGAAACCCAGGGGGATGGCTACACCTTC
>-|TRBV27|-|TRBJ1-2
CASATGTYGYTF
TGTGCCAGCGCGACAGGAACCTATGGCTACACCTTC
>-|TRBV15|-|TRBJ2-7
CATSRGGPVGYEQYF
TGTGCCACCAGCAGAGGAGGCCCTGTTGGCTACGAGCAGTACTTC
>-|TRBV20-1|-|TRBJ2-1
CSASSDNEQFF
TGCAGTGCTAGTTCCGACAATGAGCAGTTCTTC
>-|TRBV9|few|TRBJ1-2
CASSSKGGNYGYTF
TGTGCCAGCAGCTCCAAGGGGGGTAACTATGGCTACACCTTC
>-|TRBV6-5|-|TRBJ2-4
CASRPLLAKNIQYF
TGTGCCAGCAGGCCCCTACTAGCCAAAAACATTCAGTACTTC
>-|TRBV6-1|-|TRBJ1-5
CASSEGLDQPQHF
TGTGCCAGCAGTGAGGGCCTGGATCAGCCCCAGCATTTT
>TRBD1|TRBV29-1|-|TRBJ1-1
CSVLQGVNTEAFF
TGCAGCGTATTACAGGGGGTGAACACTGAAGCTTTCTTT
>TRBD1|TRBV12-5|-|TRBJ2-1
CASGLVISSRDRGYNEQFF
TGTGCTAGTGGTTTGGTAATATCGTCGCGGGACAGGGGATACAATGAGCAGTTCTTC
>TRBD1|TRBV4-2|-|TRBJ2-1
CASSPGTGGGSEQFF
TGTGCCAGCAGCCCCGGGACAGGGGGGGGCTCTGAGCAGTTCTTC
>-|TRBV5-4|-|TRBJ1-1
CASSLDSEAFF
TGTGCCAGCAGCCTTGACAGTGAAGCTTTCTTT
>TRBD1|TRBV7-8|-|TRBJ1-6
CASSFTGVYSPLHF
TGTGCCAGCAGCTTTACAGGGGTTTATTCACCCCTCCACTTT
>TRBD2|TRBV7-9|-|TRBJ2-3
CASSLMAGGTDTQYF
TGTGCCAGCAGCTTAATGGCGGGGGGCACAGATACGCAGTATTTT
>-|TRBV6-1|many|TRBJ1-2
CASSLGLYGYTF
TGTGCCAGCAGCCTAGGACTCTATGGCTACACCTTC
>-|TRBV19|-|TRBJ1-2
CASSYLGLAGGGYTF
TGTGCCAGTAGTTATCTGGGCCTCGCGGGTGGTGGCTACACCTTC
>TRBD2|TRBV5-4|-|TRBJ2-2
CASSLEGLNTGELFF
TGTGCCAGCAGCTTGGAGGGACTAAACACCGGGGAGCTGTTTTTT
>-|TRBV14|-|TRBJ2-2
CASSRHRDVGGELFF
TGTGCCAGCAGCCGACACAGGGACGTAGGCGGGGAGCTGTTTTTT
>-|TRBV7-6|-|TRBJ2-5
CASSLGGRGRQETQYF
TGTGCCAGCAGCTTAGGGGGCAGGGGCCGGCAAGAGACCCAGTACTTC
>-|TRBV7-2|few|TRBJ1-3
CASSLGTLSGNTIYF
TGTGCCAGCAGCTTAGGGACCCTCTCTGGAAACACCATATATTTT
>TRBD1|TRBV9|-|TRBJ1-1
CASSESTGGTEAFF
TGTGCCAGCAGCGAATCGACAGGGGGCACTGAAGCTTTCTTT
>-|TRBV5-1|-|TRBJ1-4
CASSKGDSTNEKLFF
TGCGCCAGCAGCAAGGGCGACTCGACTAATGAAAAACTGTTTTTT
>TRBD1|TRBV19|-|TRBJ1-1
CASQQGQNTEAFF
TGTGCCAGCCAACAGGGGCAGAACACTGAAGCTTTCTTT
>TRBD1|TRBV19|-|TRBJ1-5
CASTGQGNSNQPQHF
TGTGCCAGTACCGGACAGGGGAATAGCAATCAGCCCCAGCATTTT
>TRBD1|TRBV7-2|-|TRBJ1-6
CASSASGTVNSPLHF
TGTGCCAGCAGCGCCTCCGGGACAGTTAATTCACCCCTCCACTTT
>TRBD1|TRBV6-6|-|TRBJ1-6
CASSDEQGTNSPLHF
TGTGCCAGCAGCGATGAACAGGGGACCAATTCACCCCTCCACTTT
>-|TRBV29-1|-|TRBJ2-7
CSVEDSYEQYF
TGCAGCGTTGAAGATAGCTACGAGCAGTACTTC
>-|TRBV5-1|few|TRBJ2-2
CASSLGVVSTGELFF
TGCGCCAGCAGCTTGGGGGTCGTTTCGACCGGGGAGCTGTTTTTT
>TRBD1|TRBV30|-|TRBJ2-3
CAWSIQGGTDTQYF
TGTGCCTGGAGTATACAGGGGGGCACAGATACGCAGTATTTT
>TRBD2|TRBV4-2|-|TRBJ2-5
CASSQHPELAGVHQYF
TGTGCCAGCAGCCAACACCCCGAACTAGCGGGGGTTCATCAGTACTTC
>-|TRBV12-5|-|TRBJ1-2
CASGLVDNYGYTF
TGTGCTAGTGGTTTGGTGGATAACTATGGCTACACCTTC
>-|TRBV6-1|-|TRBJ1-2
CASSVGLDGYTF
TGTGCCAGCAGTGTAGGTTTAGATGGCTACACCTTC
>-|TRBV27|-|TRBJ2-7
CASRQTGSTYEQYF
TGTGCCAGCAGGCAAACAGGGAGTACCTACGAGCAGTACTTC
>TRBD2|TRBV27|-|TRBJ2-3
CASSSGLAGRDTQYF
TGTGCCAGCAGTTCTGGACTAGCGGGGCGAGATACGCAGTATTTT
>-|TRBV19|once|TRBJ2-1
CASSQGFNNEQFF
TGTGCCAGTAGTCAAGGCTTCAACAATGAGCAGTTCTTC
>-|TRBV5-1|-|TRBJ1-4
CASSLGPRNEKLFF
TGCGCCAGCAGCTTGGGGCCCAGAAATGAAAAACTGTTTTTT
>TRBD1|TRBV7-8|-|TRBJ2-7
CASSSGQGAGYEQYF
TGTGCCAGCAGCTCGGGACAGGGGGCTGGCTACGAGCAGTACTTC
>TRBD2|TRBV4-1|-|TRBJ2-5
CASSQAAGLAKETQYF
TGCGCCAGCAGCCAAGCGGCCGGACTAGCTAAAGAGACCCAGTACTTC
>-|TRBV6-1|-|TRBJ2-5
CASSPGSGETQYF
TGTGCCAGCAGCCCCGGGTCGGGGGAGACCCAGTACTTC
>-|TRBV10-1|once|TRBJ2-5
CASSGGWQETQYF
TGCGCCAGCAGTGGGGGGTGGCAAGAGACCCAGTACTTC
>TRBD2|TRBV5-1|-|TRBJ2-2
CASRGLAGNTGELFF
TGCGCCAGCAGAGGGCTAGCGGGGAACACCGGGGAGCTGTTTTTT
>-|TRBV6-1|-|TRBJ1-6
CASSRETPLHF
TGTGCCAGCTCCCGGGAGACACCCCTCCACTTT